The subject of this entry is one TCR beta chain. Antigen unknown. The entry originates in a study of shared clonotypes between healthy human individuals. Study-level background: Donor ages ranged 18 to 49 years: a couple of women, a few men.

Whole-study findings and limits: When compared with the clonotypes that were shared by all four sorted-subset donors, the non-shared clonotypes turned out to have lower generation probabilities.

Data came from immunoSEQ multiplex PCR; TCRdb stores just in-frame clones and leaves some out. The sample includes approximately 2.3 million clones, just over 90% of them seen just once. CDR1 is SGHKS, CDR2 YYEKEE, per germline (reference sequence). CDR3 length: 16 residues. Trimming took 4 bases from V and 3 from J, leaving 20 bases between them. The V gene is TRBV5-5, the J gene TRBJ2-7; tentatively, D is TRBD1 or TRBD2 (5 bases each). This TCR came from a man aged 18 to 29 in good health. Some clones in this sample may be carry-over from other donors' samples. The material sequenced was naive CD4+ T cells from PBMCs. Sample subset: CD45RA+ positively selected. The CDR3 protein is CASSRLADGTYYEQYF. DNA of the CDR3: TGTGCCAGCAGCCGCCTCGCGGACGGGACCTACTACGAGCAGTACTTC.